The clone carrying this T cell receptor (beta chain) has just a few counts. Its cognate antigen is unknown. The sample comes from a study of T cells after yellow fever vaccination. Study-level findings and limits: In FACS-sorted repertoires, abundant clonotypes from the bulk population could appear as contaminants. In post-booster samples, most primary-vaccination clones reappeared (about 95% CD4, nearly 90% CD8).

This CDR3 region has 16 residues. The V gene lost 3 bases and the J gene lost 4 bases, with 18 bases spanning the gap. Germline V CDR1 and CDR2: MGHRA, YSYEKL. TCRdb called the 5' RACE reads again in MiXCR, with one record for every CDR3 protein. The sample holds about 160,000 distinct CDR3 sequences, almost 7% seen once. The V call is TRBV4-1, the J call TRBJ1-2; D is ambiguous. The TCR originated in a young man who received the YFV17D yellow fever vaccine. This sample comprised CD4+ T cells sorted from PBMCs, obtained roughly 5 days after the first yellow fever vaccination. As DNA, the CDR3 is TGCGCCAGCAGCCACCTCGGGAAGAAAGCTTCCTATGGCTACACCTTC. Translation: CASSHLGKKASYGYTF.